These T cell receptor beta chains were read from a single sample in a study of T cell responses to AZD1222 COVID-19 vaccine. Profiling relied on immunoSEQ multiplex PCR, and the TCRdb table lists in-frame clones only, not all of them. The sample lists about 150,000 clones; roughly 90% were seen once. Sequenced material: peripheral blood, taken 28 days after the second AZD1222 dose. The receptor set was obtained from an adult who received the AZD1222 COVID-19 vaccine. The CDR3 runs from the conserved cysteine through the conserved F or W.

J | V | CDR3
TRBJ1-1 | TRBV6-5 | CASGAGMAFF
TRBJ1-1 | TRBV2 | CASSGEGAGAFF
TRBJ2-2 | TRBV10-3 | CAINLRQGASTGELFF
TRBJ1-3 | TRBV2 | CASSGLGNTIYF
TRBJ2-1 | TRBV27 | CASSFGATSGGEQFF
TRBJ1-5 | TRBV5-5 | CASSPDISRNRPQHF
TRBJ2-2 | TRBV12-3/TRBV12-4 | CASSSRATGELFF
TRBJ2-6 | TRBV7-9 | CASSLPGQGSSGANVLTF
TRBJ2-3 | TRBV3-1/TRBV3-2 | CASSQELAGVTDTQYF
TRBJ1-5 | TRBV19 | CASTGGVVSNQPQHF
TRBJ1-1 | TRBV19 | CASSTRGTNTEAFF
TRBJ2-5 | TRBV3-1/TRBV3-2 | CASRLSGGQETQYF
TRBJ1-1 | TRBV4-1 | CASSQDGAGTEAFF
TRBJ2-7 | TRBV19 | CASSPRTSFYEQYF
TRBJ2-2 | TRBV7-9 | CASSFPTSGPDTNTGELFF
TRBJ2-7 | TRBV10-2 | CASSEDTSGGYEQYF
TRBJ2-5 | TRBV2 | CASCPGTSGPYF
TRBJ1-6 | TRBV19 | CASSPGDRENSPLHF
TRBJ1-5 | TRBV15 | CATRWGNQPQHF
TRBJ1-2 | TRBV3-1/TRBV3-2 | CASSQGTGGPYGYTF
TRBJ1-5 | TRBV9 | CASSKTGADQPQHF
TRBJ2-5 | TRBV18 | CASSPPDRGLVVETQYF
TRBJ2-3 | TRBV7-9 | CASSWTGATDTQYF
TRBJ1-4 | TRBV5-8 | CASSLEPLPNEKLFF